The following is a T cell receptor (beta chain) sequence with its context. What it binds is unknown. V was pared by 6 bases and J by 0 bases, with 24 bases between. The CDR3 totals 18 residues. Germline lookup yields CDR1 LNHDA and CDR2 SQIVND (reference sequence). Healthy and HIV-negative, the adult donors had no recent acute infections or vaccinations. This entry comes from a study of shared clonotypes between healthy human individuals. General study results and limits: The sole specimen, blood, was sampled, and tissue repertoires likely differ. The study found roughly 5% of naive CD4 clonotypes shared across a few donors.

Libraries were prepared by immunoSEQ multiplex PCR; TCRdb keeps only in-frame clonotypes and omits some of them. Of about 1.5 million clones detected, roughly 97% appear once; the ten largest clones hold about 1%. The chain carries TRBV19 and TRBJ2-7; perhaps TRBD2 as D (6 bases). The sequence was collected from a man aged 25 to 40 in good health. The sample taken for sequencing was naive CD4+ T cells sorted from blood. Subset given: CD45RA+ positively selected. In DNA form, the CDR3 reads TGTGCCAGTAGCCACCCACGCGGGACCCAAGGAAACTCCTACGAGCAGTACTTC. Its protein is CASSHPRGTQGNSYEQYF. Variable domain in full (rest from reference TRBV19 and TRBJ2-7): DGGITQSPKYLFRKEGQNVTLSCEQNLNHDAMYWYRQDPGQGLRLIYYSQIVNDFQKGDIAEGYSVSREKKESFPLTVTSAQKNPTAFYLCASSHPRGTQGNSYEQYFGPGTRLTVT.